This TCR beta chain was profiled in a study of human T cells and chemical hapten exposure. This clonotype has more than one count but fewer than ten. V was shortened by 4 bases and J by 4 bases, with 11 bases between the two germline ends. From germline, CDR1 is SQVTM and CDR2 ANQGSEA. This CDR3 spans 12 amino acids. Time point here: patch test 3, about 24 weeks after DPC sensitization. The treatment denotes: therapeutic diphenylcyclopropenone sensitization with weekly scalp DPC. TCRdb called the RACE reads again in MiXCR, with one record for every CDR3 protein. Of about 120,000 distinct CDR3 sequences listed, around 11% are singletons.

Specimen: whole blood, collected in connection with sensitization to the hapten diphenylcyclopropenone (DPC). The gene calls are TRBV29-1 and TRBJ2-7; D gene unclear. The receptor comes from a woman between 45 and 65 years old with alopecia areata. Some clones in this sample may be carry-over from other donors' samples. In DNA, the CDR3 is TGCAGCGTTGGATTTGGCCAGTACGAGCAGTACTTC. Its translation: CSVGFGQYEQYF.